A selection of T cell receptor beta chains follows, all from one sample in a study of T cells in Graves' hyperthyroidism and ophthalmopathy. Each CDR3 protein is one row after TCRdb ran MiXCR on the multiplex PCR reads. In the table there are some 600,000 distinct CDR3 sequences, over 11% of which are singletons. The sample was blood. The receptor set was obtained from a woman in her twenties or thirties with Graves' hyperthyroidism that later progressed to Graves' ophthalmopathy. Both conserved end residues are part of each CDR3. The order of the fields is CDR3 protein, CDR3 DNA, V gene, J gene, D gene, clone size, CDR3 length. A D gene is named only where the DNA matches it firmly. The size entry is marked missing in some rows and otherwise reads once, few, many or a size class.

CASNRGQKNTEAFF,TGTGCCAGCAACCGGGGACAGAAGAACACTGAAGCTTTCTTT,TRBV7-2,TRBJ1-1,TRBD1,many,14
CSARGTGGLYEQYF,TGCAGTGCTAGAGGGACAGGGGGCTTGTACGAGCAGTACTTC,TRBV20-1,TRBJ2-7,TRBD1,few,14
CASSLDRYNGELFF,TGTGCCAGCAGCTTAGATAGATACAATGGGGAGCTGTTTTTT,TRBV11-2,TRBJ2-2,-,-,14
CATSRDRGRREAEDTQYF,TGTGCCACCAGCAGAGATAGAGGCCGGCGGGAGGCCGAAGATACGCAGTATTTT,TRBV15,TRBJ2-3,TRBD2,-,18
CAWSSGTGGGSPLHF,TGTGCCTGGAGCAGCGGGACAGGGGGTGGATCACCCCTCCACTTT,TRBV30,TRBJ1-6,TRBD1,many,15
CASSLVASGYGYTF,TGTGCCAGCAGCTTGGTTGCGTCAGGTTATGGCTACACCTTC,TRBV5-5,TRBJ1-2,-,many,14
CASRISTGGLNTEAFF,TGTGCCAGTAGGATTTCGACAGGGGGGTTGAACACTGAAGCTTTCTTT,TRBV19,TRBJ1-1,TRBD1,many,16
CASSQYPAGEGGDTQYF,TGTGCCAGCAGCCAATACCCAGCGGGGGAAGGGGGAGATACGCAGTATTTT,TRBV3-1,TRBJ2-3,TRBD2,-,17
CASSMLGEDTEAFF,TGTGCCAGTAGTATGTTAGGGGAGGACACTGAAGCTTTCTTT,TRBV19,TRBJ1-1,-,many,14
CSGSGAVDNEQFF,TGCAGTGGTAGCGGGGCGGTGGACAATGAGCAGTTCTTC,TRBV20-1,TRBJ2-1,TRBD2,few,13
CSAADIVSYEQYF,TGCAGTGCTGCGGACATAGTCAGCTACGAGCAGTACTTC,TRBV20-1,TRBJ2-7,-,few,13
CASSSRPSGSDTQYF,TGTGCCAGCAGCTCCCGGCCTAGCGGTTCAGATACGCAGTATTTT,TRBV11-2,TRBJ2-3,TRBD2,-,15
CASSAGHRSAVETQYF,TGTGCCAGCAGCGCCGGCCACAGGAGTGCGGTAGAGACCCAGTACTTC,TRBV7-2,TRBJ2-5,-,-,16
CASSASELDYEQYF,TGCGCCAGCAGCGCATCAGAACTAGACTACGAGCAGTACTTC,TRBV4-1,TRBJ2-7,-,-,14
CASSLSQEVTYNSPLHF,TGTGCCAGCAGTTTATCGCAGGAGGTTACTTATAATTCACCCCTCCACTTT,TRBV12-3/TRBV12-4,TRBJ1-6,-,many,17
CASGGTGELFF,TGCGCCAGCGGCGGCACCGGGGAGCTGTTTTTT,TRBV4-1,TRBJ2-2,-,many,11
CASSQGGHNQPQHF,TGTGCCAGCAGCCAGGGGGGGCATAATCAGCCCCAGCATTTT,TRBV7-2,TRBJ1-5,TRBD1,-,14
CASSFGRRNQPQHF,TGTGCCAGCAGTTTCGGGAGGCGCAATCAGCCCCAGCATTTT,TRBV12-3/TRBV12-4,TRBJ1-5,-,many,14
CASSWGQARLFF,TGTGCCAGCAGCTGGGGACAGGCAAGGCTGTTTTTT,TRBV6-2/TRBV6-3,TRBJ2-2,TRBD1,many,12
CSVAGQGGHEQYF,TGCAGCGTGGCCGGACAGGGGGGACACGAGCAGTACTTC,TRBV29-1,TRBJ2-7,TRBD1,many,13
CSATPGGGAGEQYF,TGCAGTGCTACCCCTGGGGGGGGGGCAGGGGAGCAGTACTTC,TRBV20-1,TRBJ2-7,-,-,14
CATSQGLEQFF,TGTGCCACCAGCCAGGGTCTTGAGCAGTTCTTC,TRBV15,TRBJ2-1,-,-,11
CASGWTERVHGELFF,TGCGCCAGCGGATGGACCGAGAGGGTGCACGGGGAGCTGTTTTTT,TRBV5-1,TRBJ2-2,-,many,15
CASSVAETSGFLYYEQYF,TGTGCCAGCAGCGTAGCGGAGACTAGCGGGTTCCTATACTACGAGCAGTACTTC,TRBV9,TRBJ2-7,TRBD2,-,18
CASSAPGLGTYEQYF,TGTGCCAGCAGTGCGCCGGGACTGGGGACCTACGAGCAGTACTTC,TRBV28,TRBJ2-7,-,many,15
CAIMNGGTEAFF,TGTGCCATCATGAATGGGGGTACTGAAGCTTTCTTT,TRBV10-3,TRBJ1-1,-,many,12
CSARVTGRGSAETQYF,TGCAGTGCTAGGGTTACGGGCAGGGGGTCCGCGGAGACCCAGTACTTC,TRBV20-1,TRBJ2-5,TRBD1,-,16